The source of this T cell receptor beta chain is a study of CD8+CD57+ T cells in acquired aplastic anemia. Study details: CD4+ cell libraries from healthy donors averaged approximately 10 million reads.

Trimming left V 4 bases short and J 5 bases short, with 12 bases between. This CDR3 is 12 amino acids long. Germline loops: CDR1 GTSNPN, CDR2 SVGIG (reference sequence). Researchers used genomic DNA as the template to profile TCR beta VDJ and CDR3. TCRdb analysed the reads with MiXCR anew, one entry per CDR3 protein. The top ten clones hold under 5% of a sample with a few hundred thousand distinct CDR3 sequences, 55% to 70% of them seen once. This clonotype was seen repeatedly, ten times or more. The genes are TRBV30 and TRBJ2-7; the D gene is possibly TRBD1 (6 bases). This receptor was obtained from a human donor in good health, serving as a control. Sequenced sample: sorted CD4+, CD8+, or CD8+CD57+ T cells (not recorded which) from PBMCs. The CDR3 is CAWIRGEHEQYF. The CDR3 nucleotides read TGTGCCTGGATCAGGGGAGAGCACGAGCAGTACTTC.